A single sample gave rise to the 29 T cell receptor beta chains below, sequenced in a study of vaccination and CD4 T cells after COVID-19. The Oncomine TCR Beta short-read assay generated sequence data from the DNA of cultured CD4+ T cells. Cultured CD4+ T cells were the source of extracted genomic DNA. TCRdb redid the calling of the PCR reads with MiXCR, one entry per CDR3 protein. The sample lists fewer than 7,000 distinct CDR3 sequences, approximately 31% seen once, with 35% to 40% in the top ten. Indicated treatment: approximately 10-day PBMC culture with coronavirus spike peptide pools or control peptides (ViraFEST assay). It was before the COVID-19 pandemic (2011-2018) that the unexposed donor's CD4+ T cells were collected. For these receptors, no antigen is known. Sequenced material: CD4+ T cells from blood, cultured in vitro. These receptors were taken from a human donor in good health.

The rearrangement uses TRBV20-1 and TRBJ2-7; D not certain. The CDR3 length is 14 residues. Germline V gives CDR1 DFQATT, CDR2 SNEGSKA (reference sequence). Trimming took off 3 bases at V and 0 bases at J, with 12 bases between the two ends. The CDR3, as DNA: TGCAGTGCTAGCCCTTTGGCGCTCTCCTACGAGCAGTACTTC. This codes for CSASPLALSYEQYF.

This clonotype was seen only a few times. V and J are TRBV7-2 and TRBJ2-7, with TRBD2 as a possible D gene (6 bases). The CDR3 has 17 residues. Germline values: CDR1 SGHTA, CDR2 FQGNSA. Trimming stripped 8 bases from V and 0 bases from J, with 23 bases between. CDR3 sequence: CASGSHRDSKSSYEQYF. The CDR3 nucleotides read TGTGCCAGCGGAAGCCACCGGGACTCCAAGAGCTCCTACGAGCAGTACTTC.

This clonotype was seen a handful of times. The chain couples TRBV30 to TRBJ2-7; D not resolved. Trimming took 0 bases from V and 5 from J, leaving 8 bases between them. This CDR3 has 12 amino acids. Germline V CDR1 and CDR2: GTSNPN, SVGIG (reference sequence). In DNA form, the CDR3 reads TGTGCCTGGAGTGTACTGGGTCACGAGCAGTACTTC. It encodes CAWSVLGHEQYF.

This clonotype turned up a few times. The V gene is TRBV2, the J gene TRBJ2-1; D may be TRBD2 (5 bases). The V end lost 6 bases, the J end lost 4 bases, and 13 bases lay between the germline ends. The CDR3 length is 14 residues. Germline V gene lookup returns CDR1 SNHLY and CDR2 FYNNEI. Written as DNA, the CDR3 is TGTGCCAGCAGGGATCCGGGATCTTACAATGAGCAGTTCTTC. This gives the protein CASRDPGSYNEQFF.

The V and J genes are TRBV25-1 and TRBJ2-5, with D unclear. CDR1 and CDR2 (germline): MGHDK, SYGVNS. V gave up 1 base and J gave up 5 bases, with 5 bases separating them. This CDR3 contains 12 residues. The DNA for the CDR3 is TGTGCCAGCAGTGAATTTGGGGAGACCCAGTACTTC. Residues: CASSEFGETQYF.

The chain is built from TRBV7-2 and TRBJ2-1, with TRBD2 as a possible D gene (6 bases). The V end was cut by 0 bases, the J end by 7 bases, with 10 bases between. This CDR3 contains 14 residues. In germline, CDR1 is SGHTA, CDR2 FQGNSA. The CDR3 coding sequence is TGTGCCAGCAGCTTAGCAGGGACTTGGAATGAGCAGTTCTTC. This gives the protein CASSLAGTWNEQFF.

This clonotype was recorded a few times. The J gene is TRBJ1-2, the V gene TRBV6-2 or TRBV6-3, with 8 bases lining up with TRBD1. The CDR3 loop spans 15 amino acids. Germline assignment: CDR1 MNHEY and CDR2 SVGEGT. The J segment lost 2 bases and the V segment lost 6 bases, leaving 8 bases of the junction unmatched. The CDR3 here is CASRWTGLANYGYTF. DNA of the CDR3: TGTGCCAGCAGATGGACAGGGTTAGCCAACTATGGCTACACCTTC.

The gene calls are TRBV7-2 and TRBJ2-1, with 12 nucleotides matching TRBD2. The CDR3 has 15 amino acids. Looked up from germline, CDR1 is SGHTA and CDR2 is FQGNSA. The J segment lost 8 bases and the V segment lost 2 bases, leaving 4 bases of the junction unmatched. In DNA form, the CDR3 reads TGTGCCAGCAGCTTAAGGACTAGCGGGAACGATGAGCAGTTCTTC. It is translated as CASSLRTSGNDEQFF.

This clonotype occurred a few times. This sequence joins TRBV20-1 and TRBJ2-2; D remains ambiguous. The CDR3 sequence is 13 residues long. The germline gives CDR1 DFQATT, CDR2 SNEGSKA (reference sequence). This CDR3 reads CSTWASRAGELFF. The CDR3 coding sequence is TGCAGCACATGGGCCTCCCGGGCCGGGGAGCTGTTTTTT.

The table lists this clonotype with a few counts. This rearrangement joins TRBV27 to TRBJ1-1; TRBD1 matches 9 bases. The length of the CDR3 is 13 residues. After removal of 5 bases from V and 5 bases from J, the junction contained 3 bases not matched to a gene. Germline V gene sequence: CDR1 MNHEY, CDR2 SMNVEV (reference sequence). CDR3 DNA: TGTGCCAGCAGTGGACAGGGGTATACTGAAGCTTTCTTT. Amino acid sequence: CASSGQGYTEAFF.

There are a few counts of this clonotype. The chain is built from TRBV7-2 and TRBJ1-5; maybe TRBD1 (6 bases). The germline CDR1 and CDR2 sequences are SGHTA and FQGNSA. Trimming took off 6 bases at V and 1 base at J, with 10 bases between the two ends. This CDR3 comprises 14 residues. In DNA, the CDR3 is TGTGCCAGCAGAGCCCAGGGGAGCAATCAGCCCCAGCATTTT. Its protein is CASRAQGSNQPQHF.

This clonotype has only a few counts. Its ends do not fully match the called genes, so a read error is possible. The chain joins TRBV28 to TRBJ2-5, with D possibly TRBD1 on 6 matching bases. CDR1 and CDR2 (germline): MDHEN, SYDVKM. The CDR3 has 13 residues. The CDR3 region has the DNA TGTGCCAGCAGCAGGACAGCCCAAGGGACCCAGTACTTC. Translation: CASSRTAQGTQYF.

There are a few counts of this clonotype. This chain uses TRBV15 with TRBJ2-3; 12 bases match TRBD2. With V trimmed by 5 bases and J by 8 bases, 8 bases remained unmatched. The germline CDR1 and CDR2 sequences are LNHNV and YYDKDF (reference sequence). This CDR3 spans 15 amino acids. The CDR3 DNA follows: TGTGCCACCAGCGCGCTAGCGGGAGGGCCGACTACGCAGTATTTT. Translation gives CATSALAGGPTTQYF.

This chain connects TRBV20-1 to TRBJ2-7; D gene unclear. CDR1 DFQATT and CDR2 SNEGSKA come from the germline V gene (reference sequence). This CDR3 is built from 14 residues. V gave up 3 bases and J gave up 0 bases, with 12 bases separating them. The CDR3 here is CSASIRATSYEQYF. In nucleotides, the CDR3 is TGCAGTGCTAGCATTCGCGCAACCTCCTACGAGCAGTACTTC.

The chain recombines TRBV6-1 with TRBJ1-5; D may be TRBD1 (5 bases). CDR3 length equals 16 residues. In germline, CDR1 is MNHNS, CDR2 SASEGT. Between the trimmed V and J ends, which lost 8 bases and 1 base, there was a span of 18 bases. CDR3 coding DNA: TGTGCCAGCGCCCTTCAGGGAAAAGGAAGCAATCAGCCCCAGCATTTT. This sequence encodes CASALQGKGSNQPQHF.

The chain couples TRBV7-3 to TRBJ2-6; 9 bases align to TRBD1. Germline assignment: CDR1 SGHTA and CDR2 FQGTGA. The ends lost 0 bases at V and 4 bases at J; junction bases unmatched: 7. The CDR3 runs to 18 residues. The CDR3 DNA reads TGTGCCAGCAGCTTAACTGGTAGGACAGGGGTCGGGGCCAACGTCCTGACTTTC. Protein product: CASSLTGRTGVGANVLTF.

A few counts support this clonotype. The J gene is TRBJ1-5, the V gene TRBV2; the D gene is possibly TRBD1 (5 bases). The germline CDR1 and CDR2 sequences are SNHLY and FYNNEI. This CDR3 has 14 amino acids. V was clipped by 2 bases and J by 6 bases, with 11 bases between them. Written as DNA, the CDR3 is TGTGCCAGCAGTGAACAGGGAGTTGTTCAGCCCCAGCATTTT. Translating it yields CASSEQGVVQPQHF.

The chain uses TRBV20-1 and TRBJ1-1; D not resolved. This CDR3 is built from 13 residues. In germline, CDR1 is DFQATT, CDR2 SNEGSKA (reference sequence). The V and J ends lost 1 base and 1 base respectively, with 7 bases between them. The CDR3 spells CSARVDQNTEAFF. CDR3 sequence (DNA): TGCAGTGCTAGAGTTGACCAGAACACTGAAGCTTTCTTT.

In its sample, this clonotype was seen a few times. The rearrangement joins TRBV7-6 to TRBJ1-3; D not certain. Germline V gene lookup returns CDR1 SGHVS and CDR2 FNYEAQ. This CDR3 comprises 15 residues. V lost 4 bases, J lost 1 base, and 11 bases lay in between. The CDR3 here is CASSSAPGSGNTIYF. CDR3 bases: TGTGCCAGCAGCTCGGCCCCCGGGTCTGGAAACACCATATATTTT.

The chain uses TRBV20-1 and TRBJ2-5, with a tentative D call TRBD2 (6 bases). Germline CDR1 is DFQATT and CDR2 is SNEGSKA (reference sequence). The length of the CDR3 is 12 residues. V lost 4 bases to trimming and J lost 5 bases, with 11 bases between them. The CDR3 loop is CSAIGRGETQYF. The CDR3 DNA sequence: TGCAGTGCTATCGGGAGAGGGGAGACCCAGTACTTC.

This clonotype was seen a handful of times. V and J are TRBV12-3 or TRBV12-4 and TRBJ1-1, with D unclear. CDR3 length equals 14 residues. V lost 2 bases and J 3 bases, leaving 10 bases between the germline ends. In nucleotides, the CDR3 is TGTGCCAGCAGTTTATTCGGGATGGACACTGAAGCTTTCTTT. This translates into CASSLFGMDTEAFF.

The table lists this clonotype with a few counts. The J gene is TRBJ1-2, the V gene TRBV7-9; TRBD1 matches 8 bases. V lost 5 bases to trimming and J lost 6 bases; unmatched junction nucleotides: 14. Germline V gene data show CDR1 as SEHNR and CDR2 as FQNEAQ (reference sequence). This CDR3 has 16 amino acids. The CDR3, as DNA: TGTGCCAGCAGCCCCCGCGGGACAGGAGCTGGGGATGGCTACACCTTC. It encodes CASSPRGTGAGDGYTF. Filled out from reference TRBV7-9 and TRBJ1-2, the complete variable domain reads DTGVSQNPRHKITKRGQNVTFRCDPISEHNRLYWYRQTLGQGPEFLTYFQNEAQLEKSRLLSDRFSAERPKGSFSTLEIQRTEQGDSAMYLCASSPRGTGAGDGYTFGSGTRLTVV.

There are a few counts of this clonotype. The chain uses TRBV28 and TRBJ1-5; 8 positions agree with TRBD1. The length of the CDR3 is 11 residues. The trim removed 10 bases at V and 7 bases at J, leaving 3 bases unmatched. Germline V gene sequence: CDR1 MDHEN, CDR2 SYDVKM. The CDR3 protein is CATRQGQPQHF. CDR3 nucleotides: TGTGCCACCAGACAGGGGCAGCCCCAGCATTTT. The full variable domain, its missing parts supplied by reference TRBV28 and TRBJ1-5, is DVKVTQSSRYLVKRTGEKVFLECVQDMDHENMFWYRQDPGLGLRLIYFSYDVKMKEKGDIPEGYSVSREKKERFSLILESASTNQTSMYLCATRQGQPQHFGDGTRLSIL.

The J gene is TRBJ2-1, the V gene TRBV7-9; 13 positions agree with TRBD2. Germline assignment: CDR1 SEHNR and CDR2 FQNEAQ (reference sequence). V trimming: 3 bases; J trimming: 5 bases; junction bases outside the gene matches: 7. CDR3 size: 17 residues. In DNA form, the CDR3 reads TGTGCCAGCAGCTTGAGCTCCACTAGCGGGAGGGACAATGAGCAGTTCTTC. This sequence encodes CASSLSSTSGRDNEQFF.

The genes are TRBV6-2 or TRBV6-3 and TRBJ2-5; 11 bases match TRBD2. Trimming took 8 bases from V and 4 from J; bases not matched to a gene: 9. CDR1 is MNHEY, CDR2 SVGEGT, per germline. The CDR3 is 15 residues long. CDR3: CASDSSGRSPETQYF. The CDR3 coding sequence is TGTGCCAGCGATTCTAGCGGGAGGTCGCCAGAGACCCAGTACTTC.

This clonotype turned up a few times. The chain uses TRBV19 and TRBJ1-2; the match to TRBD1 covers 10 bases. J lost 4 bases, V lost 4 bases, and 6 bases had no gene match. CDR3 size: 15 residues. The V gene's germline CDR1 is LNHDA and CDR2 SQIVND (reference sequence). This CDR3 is CASSRWTGGFYGYTF. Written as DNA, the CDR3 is TGTGCCAGTAGTAGGTGGACAGGGGGTTTCTATGGCTACACCTTC.

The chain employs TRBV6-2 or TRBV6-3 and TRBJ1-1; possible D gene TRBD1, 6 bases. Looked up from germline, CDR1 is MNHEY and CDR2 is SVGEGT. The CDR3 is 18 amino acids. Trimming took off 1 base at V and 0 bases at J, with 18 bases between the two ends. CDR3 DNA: TGTGCCAGCAGTTACTGGGGGGCTCGGGAAACGGTGAACACTGAAGCTTTCTTT. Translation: CASSYWGARETVNTEAFF.

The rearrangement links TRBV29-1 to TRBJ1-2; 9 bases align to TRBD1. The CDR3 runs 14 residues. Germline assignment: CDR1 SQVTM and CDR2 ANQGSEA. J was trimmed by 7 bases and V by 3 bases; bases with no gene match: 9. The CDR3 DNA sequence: TGCAGCGTTGACTCCGGGACAGGGTCCGTTGGCTACACCTTC. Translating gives CSVDSGTGSVGYTF.

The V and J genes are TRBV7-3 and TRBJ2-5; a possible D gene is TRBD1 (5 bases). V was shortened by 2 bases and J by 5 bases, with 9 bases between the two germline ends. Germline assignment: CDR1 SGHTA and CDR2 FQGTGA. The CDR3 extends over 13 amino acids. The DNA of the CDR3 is TGTGCCAGCAGCTTATCAGGGCTTGAGACCCAGTACTTC. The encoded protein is CASSLSGLETQYF.